The entry that follows covers one T cell receptor beta chain sequence. Its antigen is not identified. Time point in this sample: cycle 4 day 1 (C4D1), after more than five weeks of nivolumab. Each patient relapsed following autologous stem cell transplantation, and prior brentuximab vedotin exposure differed. Best overall response was complete response, partial response or progressive disease in these relapsed/refractory classical Hodgkin lymphoma patients. The method was immunoSEQ multiplex PCR; TCRdb's version includes in-frame clones alone and lacks a portion of them. The sample has 90,000 to 140,000 clones; more than 70% are singletons. The data were obtained in a study of PD-1 blockade in classical Hodgkin lymphoma. Notes on the study in general: A reduction in baseline TCR diversity was reportedly seen in newly diagnosed patients relative to healthy donors. Diversity similar to that of newly diagnosed patients was seen at baseline in complete responders. Reasons behind the repertoire differences stay unclear, perhaps disease activity or earlier therapy.

V lost 10 bases and J 0 bases, leaving 10 bases between the germline ends. The CDR3 loop spans 12 amino acids. Germline V gene lookup returns CDR1 SGHTA and CDR2 FQGNSA. This material consisted of peripheral blood mononuclear cells (PBMCs), taken before the fourth cycle of nivolumab. V is TRBV7-2 and J is TRBJ2-7; D unresolved. This clonotype originated in a human donor with classical Hodgkin lymphoma. The CDR3 region is CAKTIRSYEQYF. DNA for the CDR3: TGTGCCAAGACGATTCGCTCCTACGAGCAGTACTTC. Full variable domain (rest looked up from reference TRBV7-2 and TRBJ2-7): GAGVSQSPSNKVTEKGKDVELRCDPISGHTALYWYRQSLGQGLEFLIYFQGNSAPDKSGLPSDRFSAERTGGSVSTLTIQRTQQEDSAVYLCAKTIRSYEQYFGPGTRLTVT.